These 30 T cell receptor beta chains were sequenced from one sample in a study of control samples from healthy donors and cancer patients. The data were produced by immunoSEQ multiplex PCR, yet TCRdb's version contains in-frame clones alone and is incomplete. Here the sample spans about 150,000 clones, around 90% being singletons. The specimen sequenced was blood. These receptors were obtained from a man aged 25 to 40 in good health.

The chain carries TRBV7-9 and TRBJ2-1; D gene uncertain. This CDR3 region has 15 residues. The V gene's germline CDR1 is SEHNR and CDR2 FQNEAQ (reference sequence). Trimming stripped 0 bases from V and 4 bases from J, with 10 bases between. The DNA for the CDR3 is TGTGCCAGCAGCTTAGCGTCGGCAGCATACAATGAGCAGTTCTTC. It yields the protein CASSLASAAYNEQFF.

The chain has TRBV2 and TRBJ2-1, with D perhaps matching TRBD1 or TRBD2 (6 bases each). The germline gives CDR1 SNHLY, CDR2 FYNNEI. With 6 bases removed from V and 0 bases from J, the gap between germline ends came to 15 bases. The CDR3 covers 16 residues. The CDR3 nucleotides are TGTGCCAGCAGACAAGGGGGGTCGGCCTCCTACAATGAGCAGTTCTTC. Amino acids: CASRQGGSASYNEQFF.

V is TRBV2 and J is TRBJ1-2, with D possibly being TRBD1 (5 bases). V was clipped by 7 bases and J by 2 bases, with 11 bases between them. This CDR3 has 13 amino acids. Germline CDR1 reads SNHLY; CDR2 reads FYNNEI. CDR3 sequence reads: CASTGSGNYGYTF. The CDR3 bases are TGTGCCAGCACCGGTTCAGGGAACTATGGCTACACCTTC.

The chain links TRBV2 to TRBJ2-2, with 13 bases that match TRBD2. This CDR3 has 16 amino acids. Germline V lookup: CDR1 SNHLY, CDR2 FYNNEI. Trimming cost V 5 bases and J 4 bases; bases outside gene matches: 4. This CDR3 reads CASSRTSGGFTGELFF. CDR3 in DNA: TGTGCCAGCAGTCGGACTAGCGGGGGTTTCACCGGGGAGCTGTTTTTT.

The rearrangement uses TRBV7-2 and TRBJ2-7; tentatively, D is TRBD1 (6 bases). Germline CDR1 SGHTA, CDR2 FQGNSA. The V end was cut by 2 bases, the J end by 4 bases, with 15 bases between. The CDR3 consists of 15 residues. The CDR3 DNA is TGTGCCAGCAGCTTATACAAGGGGCAGGGGTACGAGCAGTACTTC. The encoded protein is CASSLYKGQGYEQYF.

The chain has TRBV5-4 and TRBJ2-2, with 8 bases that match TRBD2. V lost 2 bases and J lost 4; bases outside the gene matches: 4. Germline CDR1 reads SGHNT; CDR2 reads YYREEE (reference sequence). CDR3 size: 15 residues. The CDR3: CASSLGTSRTGELFF. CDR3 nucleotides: TGTGCCAGCAGCTTAGGGACTAGTCGCACCGGGGAGCTGTTTTTT.

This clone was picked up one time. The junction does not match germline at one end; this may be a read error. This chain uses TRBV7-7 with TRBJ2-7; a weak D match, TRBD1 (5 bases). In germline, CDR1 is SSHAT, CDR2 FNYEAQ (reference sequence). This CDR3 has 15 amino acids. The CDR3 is CASSLRAGPSYEQYF. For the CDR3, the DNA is TGTGCTAGCAGCTTACGAGCAGGGCCTTCCTACGAGCAGTACTTC.

The CDR3 nucleotides read TGTGCCAGCAGCTTAACAGGGAATGATTCACCCCTCCACTTT. Translation gives CASSLTGNDSPLHF. The chain links TRBV7-2 to TRBJ1-6, with a possible D match to TRBD1 (6 bases). V lost 2 bases to trimming and J lost 8 bases, with 10 bases between them. This CDR3 is built from 14 residues. Looked up from germline, CDR1 is SGHTA and CDR2 is FQGNSA.

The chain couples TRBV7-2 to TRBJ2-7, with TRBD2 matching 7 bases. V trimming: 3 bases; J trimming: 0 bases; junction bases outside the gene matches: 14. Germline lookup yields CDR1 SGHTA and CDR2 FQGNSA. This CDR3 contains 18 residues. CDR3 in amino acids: CASSLGRGIAGRSYEQYF. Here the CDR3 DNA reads TGTGCCAGCAGCTTGGGCCGGGGGATAGCGGGCCGCTCCTACGAGCAGTACTTC.

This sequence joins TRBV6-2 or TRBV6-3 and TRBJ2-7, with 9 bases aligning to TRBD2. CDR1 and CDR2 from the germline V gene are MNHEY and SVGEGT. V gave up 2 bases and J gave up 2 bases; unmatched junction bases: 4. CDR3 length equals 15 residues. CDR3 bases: TGTGCCAGCAGTTACCTGACTAGCGGACCCTACGAGCAGTACTTC. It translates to CASSYLTSGPYEQYF.

The CDR3 region has the DNA TGCAGTGCTAGTAGTGCTAGCGCCTCCTACGAGCAGTACTTC. Translated, it gives CSASSASASYEQYF. The chain joins TRBV20-1 to TRBJ2-7; tentative D call: TRBD2 (6 bases). Germline V gives CDR1 DFQATT, CDR2 SNEGSKA (reference sequence). Trimming pared 3 bases from V and 0 bases from J, leaving 12 bases between. The CDR3 has 14 amino acids.

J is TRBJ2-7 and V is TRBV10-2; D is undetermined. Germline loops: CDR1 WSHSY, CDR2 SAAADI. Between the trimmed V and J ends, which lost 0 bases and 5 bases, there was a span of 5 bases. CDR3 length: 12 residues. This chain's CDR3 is CASSESGDEQYF. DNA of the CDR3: TGCGCCAGCAGTGAGTCGGGCGACGAGCAGTACTTC.

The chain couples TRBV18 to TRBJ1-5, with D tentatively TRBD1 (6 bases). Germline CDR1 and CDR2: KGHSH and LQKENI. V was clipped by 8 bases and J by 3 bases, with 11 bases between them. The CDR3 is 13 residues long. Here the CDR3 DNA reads TGTGCCAGCGGGGGCGGATCCAATCAGCCCCAGCATTTT. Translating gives CASGGGSNQPQHF.

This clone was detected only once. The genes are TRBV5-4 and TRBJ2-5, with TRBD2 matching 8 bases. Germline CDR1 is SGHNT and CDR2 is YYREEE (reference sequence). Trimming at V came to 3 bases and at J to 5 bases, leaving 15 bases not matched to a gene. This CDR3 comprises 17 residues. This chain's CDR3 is CASSSSGSGSVTETQYF. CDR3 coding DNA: TGTGCCAGCAGCTCCTCCGGGAGCGGGAGCGTTACCGAGACCCAGTACTTC.

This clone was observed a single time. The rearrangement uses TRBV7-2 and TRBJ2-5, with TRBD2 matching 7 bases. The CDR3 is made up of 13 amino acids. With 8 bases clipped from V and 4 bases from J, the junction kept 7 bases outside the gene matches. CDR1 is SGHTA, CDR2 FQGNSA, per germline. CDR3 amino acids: CASGRERGETQYF. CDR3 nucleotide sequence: TGTGCCAGCGGCCGAGAGCGGGGAGAGACCCAGTACTTC.

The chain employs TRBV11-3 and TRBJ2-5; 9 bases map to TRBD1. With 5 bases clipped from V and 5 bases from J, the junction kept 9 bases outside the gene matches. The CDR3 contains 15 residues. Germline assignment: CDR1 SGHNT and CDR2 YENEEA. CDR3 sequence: CASSTRTGAKETQYF. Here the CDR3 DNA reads TGTGCCAGCAGCACGCGGACAGGGGCGAAGGAGACCCAGTACTTC. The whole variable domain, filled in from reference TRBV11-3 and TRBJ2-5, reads EAGVVQSPRYKIIEKKQPVAFWCNPISGHNTLYWYLQNLGQGPELLIRYENEEAVDDSQLPKDRFSAERLKGVDSTLKIQPAELGDSAVYLCASSTRTGAKETQYFGPGTRLLVL.

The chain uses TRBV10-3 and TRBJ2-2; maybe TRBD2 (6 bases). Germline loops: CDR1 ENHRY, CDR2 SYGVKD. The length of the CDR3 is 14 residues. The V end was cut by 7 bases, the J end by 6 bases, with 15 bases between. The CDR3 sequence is CAITWSAGAGELFF. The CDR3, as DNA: TGTGCCATCACATGGTCAGCGGGCGCCGGGGAGCTGTTTTTT.

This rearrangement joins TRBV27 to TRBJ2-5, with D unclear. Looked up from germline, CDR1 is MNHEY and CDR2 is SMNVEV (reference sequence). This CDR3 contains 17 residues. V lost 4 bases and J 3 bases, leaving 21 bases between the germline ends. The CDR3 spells CASSWVSPHLEEETQYF. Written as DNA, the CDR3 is TGTGCCAGCAGTTGGGTATCCCCACATTTAGAGGAAGAGACCCAGTACTTC.

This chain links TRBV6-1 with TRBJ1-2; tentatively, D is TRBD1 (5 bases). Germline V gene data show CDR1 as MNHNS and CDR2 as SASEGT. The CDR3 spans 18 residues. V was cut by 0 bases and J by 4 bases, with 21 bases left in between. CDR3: CASSEAGPGHGPPYGYTF. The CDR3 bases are TGTGCCAGCAGTGAAGCTGGGCCTGGACATGGACCGCCCTATGGCTACACCTTC.

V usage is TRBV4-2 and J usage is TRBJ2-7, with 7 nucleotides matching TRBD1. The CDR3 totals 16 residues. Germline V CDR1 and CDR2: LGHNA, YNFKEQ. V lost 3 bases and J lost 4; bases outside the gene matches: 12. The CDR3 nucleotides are TGTGCCAGCAGCCAGGTTCCGATGGGACAGCAATACGAGCAGTACTTC. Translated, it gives CASSQVPMGQQYEQYF.

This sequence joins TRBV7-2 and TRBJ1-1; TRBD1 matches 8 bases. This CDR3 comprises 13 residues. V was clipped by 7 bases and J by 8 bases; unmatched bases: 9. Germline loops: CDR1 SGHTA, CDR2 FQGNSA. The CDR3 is CASNHRGGLEAFF. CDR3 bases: TGTGCCAGCAACCACAGGGGGGGATTGGAAGCTTTCTTT.

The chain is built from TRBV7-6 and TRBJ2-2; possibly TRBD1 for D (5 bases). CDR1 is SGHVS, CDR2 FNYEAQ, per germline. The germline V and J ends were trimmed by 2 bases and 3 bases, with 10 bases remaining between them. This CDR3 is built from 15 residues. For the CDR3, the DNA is TGTGCCAGCAGCTTAACAGGAACCCACACCGGGGAGCTGTTTTTT. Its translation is CASSLTGTHTGELFF.

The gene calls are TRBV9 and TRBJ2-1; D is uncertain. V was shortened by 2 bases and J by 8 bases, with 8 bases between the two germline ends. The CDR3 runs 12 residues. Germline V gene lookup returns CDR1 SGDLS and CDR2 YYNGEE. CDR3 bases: TGTGCCAGCAGCGTCTCCGGATATGAGCAGTTCTTC. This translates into CASSVSGYEQFF.

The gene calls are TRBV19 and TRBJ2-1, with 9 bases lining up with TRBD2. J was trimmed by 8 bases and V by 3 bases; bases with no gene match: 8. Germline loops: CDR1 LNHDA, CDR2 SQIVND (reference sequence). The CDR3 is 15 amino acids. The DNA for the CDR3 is TGTGCCAGTAGTATGGATAGCGGGAGTCGCGATGAGCAGTTCTTC. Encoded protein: CASSMDSGSRDEQFF.

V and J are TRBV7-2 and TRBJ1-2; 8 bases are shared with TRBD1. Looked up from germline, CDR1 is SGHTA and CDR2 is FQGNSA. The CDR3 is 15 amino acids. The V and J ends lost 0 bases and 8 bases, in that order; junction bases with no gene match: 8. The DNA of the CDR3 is TGTGCCAGCAGCTTAGCCCCGACAGGGGTTACCGGCTACACCTTC. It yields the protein CASSLAPTGVTGYTF.

CDR3 sequence (DNA): TGTGCCAGCAGCTCCGGCAGGGGCGTCACTCAGCCCCAGCATTTT. It specifies CASSSGRGVTQPQHF. The V and J genes are TRBV5-6 and TRBJ1-5; the D gene is possibly TRBD1 (6 bases). The CDR3 length is 15 residues. CDR1 and CDR2 from the germline V gene are SGHDT and YYEEEE. The ends were cut back, 3 bases at V and 6 bases at J, with 16 bases in the middle. Complete variable domain (other parts from reference TRBV5-6 and TRBJ1-5): DAGVTQSPTHLIKTRGQQVTLRCSPKSGHDTVSWYQQALGQGPQFIFQYYEEEERQRGNFPDRFSGHQFPNYSSELNVNALLLGDSALYLCASSSGRGVTQPQHFGDGTRLSIL.

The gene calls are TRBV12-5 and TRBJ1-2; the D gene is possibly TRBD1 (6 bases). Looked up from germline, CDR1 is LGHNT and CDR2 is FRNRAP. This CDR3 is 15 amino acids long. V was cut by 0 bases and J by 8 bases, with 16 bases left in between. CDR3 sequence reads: CASGLVPATGGGYTF. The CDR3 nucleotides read TGTGCTAGTGGTTTGGTACCCGCGACAGGAGGGGGCTACACCTTC.

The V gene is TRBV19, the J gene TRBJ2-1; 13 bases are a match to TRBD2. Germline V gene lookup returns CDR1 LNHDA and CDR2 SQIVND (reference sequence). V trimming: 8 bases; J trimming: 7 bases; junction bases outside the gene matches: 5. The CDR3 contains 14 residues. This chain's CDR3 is CASSLAGGVNEQFF. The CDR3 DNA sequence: TGTGCCAGTTCACTAGCGGGAGGGGTTAATGAGCAGTTCTTC.

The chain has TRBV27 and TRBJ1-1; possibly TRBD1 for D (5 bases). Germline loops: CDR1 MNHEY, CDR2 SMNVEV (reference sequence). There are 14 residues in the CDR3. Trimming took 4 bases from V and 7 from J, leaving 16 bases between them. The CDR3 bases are TGTGCCAGCAGTTCCCTCCACCGGGACGATGAAGCTTTCTTT. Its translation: CASSSLHRDDEAFF.

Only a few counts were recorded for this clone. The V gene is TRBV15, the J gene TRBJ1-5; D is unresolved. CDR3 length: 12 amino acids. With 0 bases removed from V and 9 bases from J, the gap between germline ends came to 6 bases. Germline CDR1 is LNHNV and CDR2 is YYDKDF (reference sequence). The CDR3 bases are TGTGCCACCAGCAGAGATTTAGGGCCCCAGCATTTT. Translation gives CATSRDLGPQHF.